Given below is one T cell receptor beta chain in context. The CDR3 runs 15 residues. V lost 1 base to trimming and J lost 4 bases, with 12 bases between them. Germline V gene sequence: CDR1 SGHTA, CDR2 FQGNSA. This record belongs to a study of T cell responses to AZD1222 COVID-19 vaccine. Produced via immunoSEQ multiplex PCR; TCRdb's table is partial and in-frame only. The table has approximately 190,000 clones, approximately 92% seen once. This sequence originates from an adult who received the MenACWY meningococcal vaccine as a control. The starting material was peripheral blood, obtained 28 days after the second dose of the MenACWY control vaccine. J is TRBJ2-3 and V is TRBV7-2; perhaps TRBD1 as D (5 bases). The CDR3 bases are TGTGCCAGCAGCTTAGGGACGTGGGGCGCAGATACGCAGTATTTT. Its protein is CASSLGTWGADTQYF.